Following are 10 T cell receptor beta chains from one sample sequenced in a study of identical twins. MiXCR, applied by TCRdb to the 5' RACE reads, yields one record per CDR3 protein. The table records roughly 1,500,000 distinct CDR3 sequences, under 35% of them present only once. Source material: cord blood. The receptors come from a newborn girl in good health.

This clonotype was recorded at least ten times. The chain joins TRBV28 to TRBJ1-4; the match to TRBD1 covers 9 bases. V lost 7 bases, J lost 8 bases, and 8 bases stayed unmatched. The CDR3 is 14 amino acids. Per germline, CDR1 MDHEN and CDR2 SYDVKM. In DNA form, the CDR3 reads TGTGCCAGCAACCCAGGGACAGGGTGGGAAAAACTGTTTTTT. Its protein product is CASNPGTGWEKLFF.

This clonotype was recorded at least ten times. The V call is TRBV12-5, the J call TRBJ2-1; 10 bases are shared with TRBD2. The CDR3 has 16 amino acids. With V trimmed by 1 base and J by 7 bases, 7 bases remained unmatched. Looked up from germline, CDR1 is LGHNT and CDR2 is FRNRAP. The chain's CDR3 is CASGLASGSAWNEQFF. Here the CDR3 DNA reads TGTGCTAGTGGTTTGGCTAGCGGGAGCGCCTGGAATGAGCAGTTCTTC.

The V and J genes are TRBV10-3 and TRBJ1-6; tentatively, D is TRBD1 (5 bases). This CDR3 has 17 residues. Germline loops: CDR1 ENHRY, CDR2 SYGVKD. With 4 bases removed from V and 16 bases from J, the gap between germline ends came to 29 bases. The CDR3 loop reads CAISASQRGNVKGKLHF. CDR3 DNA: TGTGCCATCAGTGCCTCACAGAGGGGCAATGTTAAGGGGAAGCTCCACTTT.

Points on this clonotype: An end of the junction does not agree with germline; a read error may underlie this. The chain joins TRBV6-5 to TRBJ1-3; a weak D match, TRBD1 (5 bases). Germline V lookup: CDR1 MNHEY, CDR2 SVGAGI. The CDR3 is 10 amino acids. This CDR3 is CGGAGNTIYF. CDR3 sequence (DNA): TGCGGGGGGGCTGGAAACACCATATATTTT.

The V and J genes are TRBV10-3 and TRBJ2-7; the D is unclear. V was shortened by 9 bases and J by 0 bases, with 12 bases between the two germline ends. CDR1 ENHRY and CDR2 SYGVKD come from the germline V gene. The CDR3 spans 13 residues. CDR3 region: CAIPVGSSYEQYF. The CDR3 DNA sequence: TGTGCCATACCGGTGGGCAGCTCCTACGAGCAGTACTTC.

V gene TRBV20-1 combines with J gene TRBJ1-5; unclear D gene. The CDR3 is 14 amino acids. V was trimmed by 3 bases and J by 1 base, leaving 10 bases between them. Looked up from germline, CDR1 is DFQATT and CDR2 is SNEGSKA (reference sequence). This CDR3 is CSASRSLSNQPQHF. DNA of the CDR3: TGCAGTGCTAGCCGTTCGTTAAGCAATCAGCCCCAGCATTTT.

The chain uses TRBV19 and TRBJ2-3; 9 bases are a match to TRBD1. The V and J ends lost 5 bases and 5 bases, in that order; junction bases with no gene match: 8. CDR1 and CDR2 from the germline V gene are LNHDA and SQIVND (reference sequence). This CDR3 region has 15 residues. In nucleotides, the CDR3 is TGTGCCAGTAGTCGGGACAGGGACGCGGGAGATACGCAGTATTTT. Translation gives CASSRDRDAGDTQYF.

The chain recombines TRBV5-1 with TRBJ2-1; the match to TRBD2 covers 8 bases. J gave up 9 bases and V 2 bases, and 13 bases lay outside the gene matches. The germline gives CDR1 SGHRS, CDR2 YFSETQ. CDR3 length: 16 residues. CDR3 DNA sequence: TGCGCCAGCAGCTTCCTGACTAGGACGGGAGGGGGTGAGCAGTTCTTC. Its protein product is CASSFLTRTGGGEQFF.

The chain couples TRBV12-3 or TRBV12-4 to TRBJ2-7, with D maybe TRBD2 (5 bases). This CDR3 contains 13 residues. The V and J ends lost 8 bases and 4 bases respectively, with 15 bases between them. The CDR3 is CASAIVGSYEQYF. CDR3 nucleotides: TGTGCCAGCGCGATAGTTGGGAGTTACGAGCAGTACTTC.

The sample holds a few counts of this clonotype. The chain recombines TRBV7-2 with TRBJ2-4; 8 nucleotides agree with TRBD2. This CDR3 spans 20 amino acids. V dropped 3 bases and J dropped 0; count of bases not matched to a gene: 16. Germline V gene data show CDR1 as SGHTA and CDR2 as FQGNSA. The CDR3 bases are TGTGCCAGCAGCTTTAGAGGCGGGAGGAGGAGCGGGATAGCCAAAAACATTCAGTACTTC. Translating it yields CASSFRGGRRSGIAKNIQYF.